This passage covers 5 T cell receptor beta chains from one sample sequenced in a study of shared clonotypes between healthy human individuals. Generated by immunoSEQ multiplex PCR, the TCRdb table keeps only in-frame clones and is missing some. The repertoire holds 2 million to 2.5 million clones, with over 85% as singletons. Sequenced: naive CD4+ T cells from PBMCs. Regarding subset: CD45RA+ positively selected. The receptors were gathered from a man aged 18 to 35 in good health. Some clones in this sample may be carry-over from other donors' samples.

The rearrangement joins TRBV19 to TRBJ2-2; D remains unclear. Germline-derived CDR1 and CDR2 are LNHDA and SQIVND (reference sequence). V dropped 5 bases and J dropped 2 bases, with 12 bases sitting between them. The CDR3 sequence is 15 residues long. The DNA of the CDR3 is TGTGCCAGTAGTTACCTCCGAATTAACACCGGGGAGCTGTTTTTT. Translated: CASSYLRINTGELFF. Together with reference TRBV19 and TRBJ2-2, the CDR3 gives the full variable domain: DGGITQSPKYLFRKEGQNVTLSCEQNLNHDAMYWYRQDPGQGLRLIYYSQIVNDFQKGDIAEGYSVSREKKESFPLTVTSAQKNPTAFYLCASSYLRINTGELFFGEGSRLTVL.

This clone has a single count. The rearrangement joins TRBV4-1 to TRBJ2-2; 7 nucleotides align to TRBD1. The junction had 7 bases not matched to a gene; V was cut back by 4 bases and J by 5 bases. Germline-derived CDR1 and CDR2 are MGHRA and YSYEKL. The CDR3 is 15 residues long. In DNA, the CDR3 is TGCGCCAGCAGCCTGACAGGGTGGGGAACCGGGGAGCTGTTTTTT. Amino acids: CASSLTGWGTGELFF.

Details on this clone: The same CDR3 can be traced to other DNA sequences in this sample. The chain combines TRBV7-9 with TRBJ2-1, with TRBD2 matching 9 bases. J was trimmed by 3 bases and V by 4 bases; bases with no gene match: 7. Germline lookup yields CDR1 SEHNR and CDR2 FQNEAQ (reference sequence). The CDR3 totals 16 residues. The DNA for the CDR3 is TGTGCCAGCAGCTCCCGACTAGCGGCGAGCTACAATGAGCAGTTCTTC. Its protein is CASSSRLAASYNEQFF.

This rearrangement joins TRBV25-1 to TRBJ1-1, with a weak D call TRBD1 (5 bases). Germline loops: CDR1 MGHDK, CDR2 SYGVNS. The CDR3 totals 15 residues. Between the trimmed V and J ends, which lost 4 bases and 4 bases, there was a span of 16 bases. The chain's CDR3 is CASSGLVGRGTEAFF. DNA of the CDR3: TGTGCCAGCAGTGGTCTCGTGGGGCGCGGCACTGAAGCTTTCTTT.

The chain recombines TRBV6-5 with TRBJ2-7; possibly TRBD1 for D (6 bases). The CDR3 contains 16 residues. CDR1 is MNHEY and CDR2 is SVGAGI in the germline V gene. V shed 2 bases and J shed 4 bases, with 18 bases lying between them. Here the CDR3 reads CASSYPTLTGLYEQYF. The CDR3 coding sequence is TGTGCCAGCAGTTACCCGACGTTGACAGGACTTTACGAGCAGTACTTC.